What follows describes a single TCR beta chain. Its antigen is not identified. This CDR3 has 14 amino acids. Germline V gives CDR1 SGHTA, CDR2 FQGTGA. J gave up 6 bases and V 3 bases, and 4 bases lay outside the gene matches. Sequencing used immunoSEQ multiplex PCR; TCRdb keeps in-frame clones, though not all of them. The sample has hundreds of thousands of clones; roughly 90% are singletons. The source of the sample is a study of cytomegalovirus exposure and HLA in healthy donors. General study findings and limits: Researchers catalogued around 150 TCR beta chains as cytomegalovirus-associated. In vitro data verified a few CMV-associated chains as specific for CMV antigens.

The chain joins TRBV7-3 to TRBJ2-2; 7 nucleotides align to TRBD2. Sequenced material: PBMCs. This receptor was taken from a woman aged 18-29 years in good health and CMV-seronegative. The CDR3 is CASSFGTTSGELFF. The DNA of the CDR3 is TGTGCCAGCAGCTTCGGGACTACCTCCGGGGAGCTGTTTTTT.